This T cell receptor (beta chain) comes out of a study of shared clonotypes between healthy human individuals. In the case of this clone: No antigen is known for it.

Assay used: immunoSEQ multiplex PCR; TCRdb lists only in-frame clones, some missing. The sample gives approximately 1.9 million clones, just under 95% of which show up once; approximately 1.7% is in the top ten. This CDR3 has 14 amino acids. V lost 8 bases to trimming and J lost 7 bases, with 15 bases between them. Germline V gives CDR1 ENHRY, CDR2 SYGVKD. Findings and caveats of the study: Specimens sampled were limited to blood, with tissue repertoires likely differing.

Terminally differentiated effector memory CD45RA+ cells were left out of the naive CD8 fraction, which was CD45RO-negative and positively selected for CCR7. Sequences were obtained from naive CD8+ T cells from PBMCs. The chain recombines TRBV10-3 with TRBJ1-6; D ambiguous. This clonotype was sampled from a man aged 18 to 29 in good health. Some clones in this sample may be carry-over from other donors' samples. This CDR3 is CAIPLEGGNSPLHF. The CDR3 nucleotides read TGTGCCATCCCCCTCGAGGGTGGAAATTCACCCCTCCACTTT.